This TCR beta chain was sequenced during a study of early T cells in non-severe SARS-CoV-2 infection. This clonotype was observed a few times. Using its own MiXCR run on the 5' RACE reads, TCRdb lists one record per CDR3 protein. The sample lists 70,000 to 95,000 distinct CDR3 sequences; 9% to 10% were seen once. The germline V gene encodes CDR1 LNHDA and CDR2 SQIVND (reference sequence). Trimming left V 5 bases short and J 10 bases short, with 18 bases between. CDR3 length equals 15 residues. The chain uses TRBV19 and TRBJ1-6; D possibly corresponds to TRBD1 (6 bases). The sequencing sample was made of whole blood. The TCR comes from an adult who was a healthcare worker with PCR-confirmed SARS-CoV-2 infection or an uninfected control (not recorded which). CDR3 loop: CASSPQQGDGSPLHF. DNA of the CDR3: TGTGCCAGTAGTCCTCAACAGGGAGATGGGTCACCCCTCCACTTT.